This TCR beta chain was documented in a study of T-cell reconstitution after alpha-beta-depleted transplantation in children. TCRbeta library preparation incorporated unique molecular identifiers. Each CDR3 protein gets one entry after TCRdb re-called the PCR reads with MiXCR. The sample lists some 500,000 distinct CDR3 sequences, around a third occurring once. There are 13 residues in the CDR3. The V and J ends lost 7 bases and 1 base respectively, with 10 bases between them. In germline, CDR1 is SNHLY, CDR2 FYNNEI. Sequences were derived from PBMCs from the stem cell graft donor, sampled from the stem cell graft. This receptor was taken from a human donor who donated a stem cell graft to a child with aplastic anemia. The chain has TRBV2 and TRBJ1-1, with D hard to call. CDR3 sequence (DNA): TGTGCCAGCATCCCTGTAGAGAACACTGAAGCTTTCTTT. The encoded protein is CASIPVENTEAFF. The variable domain in full, with the rest retrieved from reference TRBV2 and TRBJ1-1, is EPEVTQTPSHQVTQMGQEVILRCVPISNHLYFYWYRQILGQKVEFLVSFYNNEISEKSEIFDDQFSVERPDGSNFTLKIRSTKLEDSAMYFCASIPVENTEAFFGQGTRLTVV.